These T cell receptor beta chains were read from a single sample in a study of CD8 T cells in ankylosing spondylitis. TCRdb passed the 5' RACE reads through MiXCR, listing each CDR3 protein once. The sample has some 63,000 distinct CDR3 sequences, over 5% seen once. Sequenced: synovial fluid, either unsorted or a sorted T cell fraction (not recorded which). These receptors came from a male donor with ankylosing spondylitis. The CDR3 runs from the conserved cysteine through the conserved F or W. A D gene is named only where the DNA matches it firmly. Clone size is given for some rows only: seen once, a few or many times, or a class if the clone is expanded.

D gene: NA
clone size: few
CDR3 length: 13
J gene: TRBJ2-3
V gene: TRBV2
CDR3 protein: CASRPHGTDTQYF
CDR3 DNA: TGTGCCAGCAGGCCCCACGGCACAGATACGCAGTATTTT

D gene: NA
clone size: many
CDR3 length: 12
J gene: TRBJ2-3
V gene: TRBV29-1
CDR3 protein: CSVRPLTDTQYF
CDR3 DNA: TGCAGCGTCCGGCCGCTCACAGATACGCAGTATTTT

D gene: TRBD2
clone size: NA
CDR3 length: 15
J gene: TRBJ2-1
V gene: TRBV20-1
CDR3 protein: CSPSYSGRVGNEQFF
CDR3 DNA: TGCAGCCCTTCGTACAGCGGGAGGGTCGGCAATGAGCAGTTCTTC

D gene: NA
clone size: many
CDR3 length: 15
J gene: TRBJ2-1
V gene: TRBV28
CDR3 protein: CASSFWQNMNNEQFF
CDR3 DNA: TGTGCCAGCAGTTTTTGGCAGAATATGAACAATGAGCAGTTCTTC

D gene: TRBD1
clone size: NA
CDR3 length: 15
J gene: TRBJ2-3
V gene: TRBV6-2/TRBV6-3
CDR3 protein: CASSYSDRGMDTQYF
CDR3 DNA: TGTGCCAGCAGTTACTCGGACAGGGGGATGGATACGCAGTATTTT

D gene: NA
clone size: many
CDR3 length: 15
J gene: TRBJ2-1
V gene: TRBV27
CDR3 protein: CASSLGRVSYNEQFF
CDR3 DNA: TGTGCCAGCAGTTTAGGCAGGGTCTCCTACAATGAGCAGTTCTTC

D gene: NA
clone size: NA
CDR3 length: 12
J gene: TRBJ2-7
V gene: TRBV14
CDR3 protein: CASSLDPYEQYF
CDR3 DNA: TGTGCCAGCAGTTTGGATCCATACGAGCAGTACTTC

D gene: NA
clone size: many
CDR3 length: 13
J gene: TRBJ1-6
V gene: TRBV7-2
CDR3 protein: CASSLQRNSPLHF
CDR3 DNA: TGTGCCAGCAGCTTACAACGAAATTCACCCCTCCACTTT

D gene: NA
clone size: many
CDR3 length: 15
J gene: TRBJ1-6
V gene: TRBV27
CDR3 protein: CASSPTREYNSPLHF
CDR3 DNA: TGTGCCAGCAGTCCCACCAGGGAGTACAATTCACCCCTCCACTTT

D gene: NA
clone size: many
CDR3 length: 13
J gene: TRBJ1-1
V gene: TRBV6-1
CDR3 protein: CASSEQVHTEAFF
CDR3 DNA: TGTGCCAGCAGTGAACAGGTTCACACTGAAGCTTTCTTT

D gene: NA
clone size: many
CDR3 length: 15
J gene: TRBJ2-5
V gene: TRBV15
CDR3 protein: CATSPFLPFRQTQYF
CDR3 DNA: TGTGCCACCAGCCCATTCCTACCGTTCCGACAGACCCAGTACTTC

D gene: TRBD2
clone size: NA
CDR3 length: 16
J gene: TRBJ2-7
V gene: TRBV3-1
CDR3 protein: CASSLPRLAGGREQYF
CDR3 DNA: TGTGCCAGCAGCCTTCCCCGACTAGCGGGAGGAAGGGAGCAGTACTTC

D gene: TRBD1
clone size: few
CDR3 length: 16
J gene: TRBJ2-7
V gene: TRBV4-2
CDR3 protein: CASSLDLGQGEYEQYF
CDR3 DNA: TGTGCCAGCAGCTTAGACCTCGGACAGGGGGAATACGAGCAGTACTTC

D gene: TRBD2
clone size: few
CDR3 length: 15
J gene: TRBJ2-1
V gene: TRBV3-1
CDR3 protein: CASSQDGLAVNEQFF
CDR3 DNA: TGTGCCAGCAGCCAAGATGGACTAGCGGTCAATGAGCAGTTCTTC

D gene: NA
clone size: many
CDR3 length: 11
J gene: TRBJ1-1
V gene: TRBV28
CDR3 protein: CASSSVTEAFF
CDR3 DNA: TGTGCCAGCAGTTCAGTCACTGAAGCTTTCTTT

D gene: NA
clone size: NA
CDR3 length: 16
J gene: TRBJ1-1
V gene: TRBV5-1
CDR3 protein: CASSLGGSLMNTEAFF
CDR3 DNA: TGCGCCAGCAGCTTGGGGGGCTCACTCATGAACACTGAAGCTTTCTTT

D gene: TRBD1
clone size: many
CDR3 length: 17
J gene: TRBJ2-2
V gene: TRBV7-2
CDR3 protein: CASSLGGRQGRTGELFF
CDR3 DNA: TGTGCCAGCAGCTTAGGAGGTAGACAGGGACGTACCGGGGAGCTGTTTTTT

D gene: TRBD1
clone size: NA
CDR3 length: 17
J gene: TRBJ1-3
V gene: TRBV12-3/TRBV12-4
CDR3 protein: CASSIIPGQASGNTIYF
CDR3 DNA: TGTGCCAGCAGTATAATCCCTGGACAGGCCTCTGGAAACACCATATATTTT

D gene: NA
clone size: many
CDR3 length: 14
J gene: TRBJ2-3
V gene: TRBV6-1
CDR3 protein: CASSIRTVRDTQYF
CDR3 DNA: TGTGCCAGCAGTATCCGGACTGTTCGAGATACGCAGTATTTT

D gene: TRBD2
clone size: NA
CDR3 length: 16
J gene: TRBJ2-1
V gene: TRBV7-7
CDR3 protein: CASSLDWSSGDNEQFF
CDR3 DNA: TGTGCTAGCAGCTTAGACTGGTCTAGCGGGGACAATGAGCAGTTCTTC

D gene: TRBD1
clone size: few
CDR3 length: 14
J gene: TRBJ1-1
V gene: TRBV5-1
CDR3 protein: CVSGGQGGNTEAFF
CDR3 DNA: TGCGTCAGCGGCGGACAGGGGGGGAACACTGAAGCTTTCTTT

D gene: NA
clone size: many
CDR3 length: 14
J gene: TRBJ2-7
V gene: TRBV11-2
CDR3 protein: CASSLERQFYEQYF
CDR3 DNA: TGTGCCAGCAGCTTAGAACGGCAGTTCTACGAGCAGTACTTC

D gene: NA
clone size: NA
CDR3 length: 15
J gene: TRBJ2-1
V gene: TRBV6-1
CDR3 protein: CASSGLGISYNEQFF
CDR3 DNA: TGTGCCAGCAGTGGGTTAGGCATCTCCTACAATGAGCAGTTCTTC

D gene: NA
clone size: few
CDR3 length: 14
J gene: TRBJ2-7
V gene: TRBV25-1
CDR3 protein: CASSEFGFPYEQYF
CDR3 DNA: TGTGCCAGCAGTGAATTCGGGTTCCCCTACGAGCAGTACTTC

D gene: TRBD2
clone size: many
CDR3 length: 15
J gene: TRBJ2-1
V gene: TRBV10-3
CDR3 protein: CAIREDRLALNEQFF
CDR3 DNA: TGTGCCATCAGAGAAGATCGACTAGCCCTGAATGAGCAGTTCTTC

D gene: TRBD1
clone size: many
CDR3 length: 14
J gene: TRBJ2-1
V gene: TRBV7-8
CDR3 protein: CASSPGTGYNEQFF
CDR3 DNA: TGTGCCAGCAGCCCAGGGACAGGATACAATGAGCAGTTCTTC

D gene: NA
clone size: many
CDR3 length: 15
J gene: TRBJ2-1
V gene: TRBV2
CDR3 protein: CASSEQGLTYNEQFF
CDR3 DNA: TGTGCCAGCAGTGAACAGGGACTTACCTACAATGAGCAGTTCTTC

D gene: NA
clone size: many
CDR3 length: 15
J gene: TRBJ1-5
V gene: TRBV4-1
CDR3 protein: CASSQWAGNNQPQHF
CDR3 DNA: TGCGCCAGCAGCCAATGGGCAGGGAACAATCAGCCCCAGCATTTT

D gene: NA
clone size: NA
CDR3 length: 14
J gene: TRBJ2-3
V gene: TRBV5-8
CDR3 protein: CASSSDWERDTQYF
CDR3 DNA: TGTGCCAGCAGCTCAGACTGGGAACGGGATACGCAGTATTTT

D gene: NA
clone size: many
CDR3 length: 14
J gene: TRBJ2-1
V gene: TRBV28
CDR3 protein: CASRPHGMNNEQFF
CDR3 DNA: TGTGCCAGCCGCCCCCACGGGATGAACAATGAGCAGTTCTTC

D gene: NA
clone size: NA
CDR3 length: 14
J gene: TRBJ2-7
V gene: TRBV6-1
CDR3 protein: CASTTRRGAYEQYF
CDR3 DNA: TGTGCCAGCACCACGAGGCGGGGAGCCTACGAGCAGTACTTC

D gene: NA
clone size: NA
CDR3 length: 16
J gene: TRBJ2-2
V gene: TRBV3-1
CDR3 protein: CASTLGSSWPTGELFF
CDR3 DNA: TGTGCCAGCACCCTAGGTTCTAGCTGGCCCACCGGGGAGCTGTTTTTT

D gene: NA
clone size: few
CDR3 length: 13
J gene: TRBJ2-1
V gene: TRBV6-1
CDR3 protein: CASSEQGSDEQFF
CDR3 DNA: TGTGCCAGCAGCGAACAGGGATCCGATGAGCAGTTCTTC

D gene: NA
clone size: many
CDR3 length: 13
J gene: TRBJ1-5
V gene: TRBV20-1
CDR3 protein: CSASLRGDQPQHF
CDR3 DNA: TGCAGTGCTAGCCTGCGGGGGGATCAGCCCCAGCATTTT